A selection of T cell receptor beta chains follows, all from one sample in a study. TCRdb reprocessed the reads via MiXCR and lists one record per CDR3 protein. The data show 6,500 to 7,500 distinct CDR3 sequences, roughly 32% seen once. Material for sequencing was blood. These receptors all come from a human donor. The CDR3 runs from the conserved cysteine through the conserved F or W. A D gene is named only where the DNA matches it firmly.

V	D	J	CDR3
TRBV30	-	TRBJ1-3	CAWSKGSGNTIYF
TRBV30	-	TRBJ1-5	CAWSGGVSNQPQHF
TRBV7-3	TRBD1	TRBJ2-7	CASSEDRANEQYF
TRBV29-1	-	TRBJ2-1	CSVDSPSYEQFF
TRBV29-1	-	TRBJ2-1	CSVADLASSSYNEQFF
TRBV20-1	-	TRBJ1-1	CMGGRGTEAFF
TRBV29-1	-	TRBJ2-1	CSVEEVNEQFF
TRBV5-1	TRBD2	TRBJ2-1	CASSSASGRAPEQFF
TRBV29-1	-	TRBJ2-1	CSVESRKSSHNEQFF
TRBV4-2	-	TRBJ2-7	CASSQGEGLSYEQYF
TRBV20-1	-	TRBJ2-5	CSATPGTSRGTQYF
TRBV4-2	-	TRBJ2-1	CASSSISGAMEGRHEQFF
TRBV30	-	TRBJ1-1	CAWRVGAFF
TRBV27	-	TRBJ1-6	CASSFVGRGNSPLHF
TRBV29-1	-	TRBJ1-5	CSVVFGTNNQPQHF
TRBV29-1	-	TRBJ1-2	CSVFSATGSSYGYTF
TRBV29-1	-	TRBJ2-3	CSVVRGEDTQYF
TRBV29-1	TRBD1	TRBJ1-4	CSVDGQGFEKLFF
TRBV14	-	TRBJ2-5	CASSQRGQREETQYF
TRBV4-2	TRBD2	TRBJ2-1	CASSLGLAGISEQFF
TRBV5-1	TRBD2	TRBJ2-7	CASRIFGKREPHEQYF
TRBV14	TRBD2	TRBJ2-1	CASSHVGLAEQFF
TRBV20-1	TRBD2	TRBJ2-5	CSATTAKTSGSRETQYF
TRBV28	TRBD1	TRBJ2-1	CASSSQQGTLYNEQFF
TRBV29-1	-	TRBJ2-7	CSAERDSSYEQYF
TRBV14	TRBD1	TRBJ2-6	CASSQSTGAGSGANVLTF
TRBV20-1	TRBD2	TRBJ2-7	CSARGGTSGSDEQYF
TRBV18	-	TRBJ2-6	CASSPPGGRSGANVLTF
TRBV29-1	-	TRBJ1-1	CTVQGLEDMNTEAFF
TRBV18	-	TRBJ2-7	CASSTTAGASYEQYF
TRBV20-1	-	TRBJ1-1	CSATTGTGTEAFF
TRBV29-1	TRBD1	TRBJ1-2	CSVDTTGGYGYTF
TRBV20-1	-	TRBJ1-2	CSARDGRTASTHYGYTF
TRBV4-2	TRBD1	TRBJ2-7	CASRPDPDRFSYEQYF
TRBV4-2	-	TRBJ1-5	CASSPDKYQPQHF
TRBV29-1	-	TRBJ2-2	CSVVEENTGELFF
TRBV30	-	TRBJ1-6	CAFGPNSPLHF